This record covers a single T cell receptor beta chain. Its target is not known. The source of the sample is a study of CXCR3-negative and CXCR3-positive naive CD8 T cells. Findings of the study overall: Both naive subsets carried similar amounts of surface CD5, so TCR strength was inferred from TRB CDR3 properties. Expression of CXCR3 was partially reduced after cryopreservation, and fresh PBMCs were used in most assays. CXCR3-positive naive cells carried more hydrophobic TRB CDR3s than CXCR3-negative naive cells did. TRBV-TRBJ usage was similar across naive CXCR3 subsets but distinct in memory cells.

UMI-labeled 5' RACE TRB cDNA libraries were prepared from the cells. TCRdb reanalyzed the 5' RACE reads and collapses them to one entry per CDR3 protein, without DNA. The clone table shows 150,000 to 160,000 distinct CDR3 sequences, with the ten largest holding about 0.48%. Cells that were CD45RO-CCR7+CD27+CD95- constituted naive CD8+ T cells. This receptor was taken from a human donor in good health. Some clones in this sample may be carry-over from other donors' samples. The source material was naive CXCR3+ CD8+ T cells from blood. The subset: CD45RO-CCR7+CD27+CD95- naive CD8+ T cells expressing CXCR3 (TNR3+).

CDR3 region: CATSRDRRASGKVEQFF. The chain joins TRBV15 to TRBJ2-1; TCRdb's D call of TRBD2 is untestable without DNA. The germline CDR1 and CDR2 sequences are LNHNV and YYDKDF (reference sequence). CDR3 length equals 17 residues.